This TCR beta chain was recorded in a study of T cell responses to AZD1222 COVID-19 vaccine. On this clone itself: Its antigen is not known.

Assay used: immunoSEQ multiplex PCR; TCRdb lists only in-frame clones, some missing. Of some 110,000 clones listed, approximately 83% are singletons. General observations from the study: Recipients of AZD1222 seropositive at baseline numbered only 6 or 7.

Sample: peripheral blood, taken on day 0 of AZD1222 vaccination. The TCR comes from an adult in good health.

Here the CDR3 DNA reads TGTGCCAGCAGCTACGACCGGGACATCTCCTACGAGCAGTACTTC. Protein product: CASSYDRDISYEQYF. The chain employs TRBV7-2 and TRBJ2-7; maybe TRBD1 (6 bases). This CDR3 is 15 amino acids long. CDR1 is SGHTA, CDR2 FQGNSA, per germline. Trimming took off 4 bases at V and 0 bases at J, with 13 bases between the two ends.